This TCR beta chain was recorded in a study of CD8 T cells in ankylosing spondylitis. This CDR3 is 12 amino acids long. In germline, CDR1 is ENHRY, CDR2 SYGVKD. V lost 5 bases to trimming and J lost 6 bases; unmatched junction nucleotides: 3. Turning to this clonotype: What it recognizes is unknown.

Quantitative barcoded 5'-RACE was used to prepare TCR beta libraries. TCRdb used MiXCR to reprocess the 5' RACE reads, holding one entry per CDR3 protein. The data hold 200,000 to 250,000 distinct CDR3 sequences, with about 26% observed a single time. Study conclusions and caveats: CD8+ cells made up the disease-linked clones, which were relatively rare in peripheral blood. As reported, disease-linked clones showed significant enrichment in matched ankylosing spondylitis synovial fluid. Reactive arthritis synovial fluid and blood were previously reported to contain some motif variants.

The origin of this receptor is a male donor with ankylosing spondylitis or in good health (not recorded which). The source material was blood, either unsorted or a sorted T cell fraction (not recorded which). The rearrangement links TRBV10-3 to TRBJ2-7; 8 nucleotides align to TRBD2. CDR3 coding DNA: TGTGCCATCAGTCCACGGGAGGGCGAGCAGTACTTC. Translating gives CAISPREGEQYF.